This T cell receptor beta chain stems from a study of cytomegalovirus exposure and HLA in healthy donors. Primers for the PCR totalled 60 Vbeta and 13 Jbeta. Sequencing used immunoSEQ multiplex PCR; TCRdb keeps in-frame clones, though not all of them. The repertoire holds approximately 190,000 clones, with over 65% as singletons. The length of the CDR3 is 13 residues. Germline CDR1 reads SNHLY; CDR2 reads FYNNEI. Trimming stripped 5 bases from V and 8 bases from J, with 15 bases between. The receptor comes from a middle-aged man in good health and CMV-seropositive. The sample consisted of PBMCs. The chain is built from TRBV2 and TRBJ1-2; D is unclear. The CDR3 loop is CASSQHPKEGYTF. The CDR3 DNA follows: TGTGCCAGCAGTCAGCACCCTAAGGAGGGCTACACCTTC.